These T cell receptor beta chains were read from a single sample in a study of blood T cells in healthy people across ages. TCRdb fed the 5' RACE reads into MiXCR, producing one record per CDR3 protein. The data hold approximately 690,000 distinct CDR3 sequences, with approximately 50% observed a single time. Sequenced input: blood. Receptors originate from a man in his 60s in good health. CDR3s include the opening cysteine and the closing phenylalanine or tryptophan. Clone size is not always given. Where it is, it says once, few, many or a class for expanded clones.

j_gene: TRBJ2-3
abundance: -
v_gene: TRBV29-1
CDR3aa: CSVEADSTDTQYF

j_gene: TRBJ2-5
abundance: many
v_gene: TRBV4-2
CDR3aa: CASSQDGTSGEGTQYF

j_gene: TRBJ2-5
abundance: -
v_gene: TRBV14
CDR3aa: CASSQVNTQETQYF

j_gene: TRBJ2-5
abundance: -
v_gene: TRBV2
CDR3aa: CASSEFWTQPQYF

j_gene: -
abundance: -
v_gene: TRBV12-3/TRBV12-4
CDR3aa: CASRPQQDHEQYF

j_gene: TRBJ1-6
abundance: -
v_gene: TRBV12-3/TRBV12-4
CDR3aa: CASSMTGGNSPLHF

j_gene: TRBJ2-3
abundance: -
v_gene: TRBV12-3/TRBV12-4
CDR3aa: CASSRLMLTDTQYF

j_gene: TRBJ2-5
abundance: few
v_gene: TRBV3-1
CDR3aa: CASSQVGLAAETQYF

j_gene: TRBJ2-5
abundance: few
v_gene: TRBV20-1
CDR3aa: CSARDLRGPRVRQTQYF

j_gene: TRBJ1-2
abundance: -
v_gene: TRBV3-1
CDR3aa: CASSQWDGYTF

j_gene: TRBJ2-6
abundance: -
v_gene: TRBV6-5
CDR3aa: CASSYLTTGGSGANVLTF

j_gene: -
abundance: few
v_gene: TRBV20-1
CDR3aa: CSAPSGGRETQYF

j_gene: TRBJ2-3
abundance: -
v_gene: TRBV12-3/TRBV12-4
CDR3aa: CASRVEGSDTQYF

j_gene: TRBJ1-5
abundance: few
v_gene: TRBV20-1
CDR3aa: CSARGTGGNQPQHF

j_gene: TRBJ2-1
abundance: -
v_gene: TRBV4-1
CDR3aa: CASGPLAWNEQFF

j_gene: TRBJ2-7
abundance: many
v_gene: TRBV12-3/TRBV12-4
CDR3aa: CASSLGRDYEQYF

j_gene: TRBJ2-3
abundance: -
v_gene: TRBV2
CDR3aa: CASRRVVTDTQYF

j_gene: TRBJ2-1
abundance: -
v_gene: TRBV2
CDR3aa: CASISLMFYNEQFF

j_gene: TRBJ2-1
abundance: -
v_gene: TRBV28
CDR3aa: CASSLSGWVQFF

j_gene: TRBJ2-7
abundance: -
v_gene: TRBV7-2
CDR3aa: CASAPLAGVYNEQYF

j_gene: TRBJ2-1
abundance: -
v_gene: TRBV3-1
CDR3aa: CASSPQTSGNNEQFF

j_gene: TRBJ1-6
abundance: -
v_gene: TRBV7-2
CDR3aa: CASSLGGTVFAPLHF

j_gene: TRBJ1-4
abundance: -
v_gene: TRBV20-1
CDR3aa: CSAGTGTSTTNEKLFF

j_gene: TRBJ2-1
abundance: few
v_gene: TRBV4-2
CDR3aa: CASSQEGGTAYNEQFF

j_gene: TRBJ1-6
abundance: few
v_gene: TRBV7-2
CDR3aa: CASSYPSYSPLHF

j_gene: TRBJ2-7
abundance: -
v_gene: TRBV4-1
CDR3aa: CASSQDWGAREQYF

j_gene: TRBJ2-3
abundance: -
v_gene: TRBV20-1
CDR3aa: CSARDRAYPDTQYF

j_gene: TRBJ2-5
abundance: -
v_gene: TRBV6-5
CDR3aa: CASSVLGGETQYF

j_gene: TRBJ2-5
abundance: -
v_gene: TRBV20-1
CDR3aa: CSASVDRGLWEQYF

j_gene: TRBJ1-1
abundance: -
v_gene: TRBV12-3/TRBV12-4
CDR3aa: CASSLAGSIPTEAFF

j_gene: TRBJ2-1
abundance: -
v_gene: TRBV5-5
CDR3aa: CASSLGGSGDNEQFF

j_gene: TRBJ2-5
abundance: -
v_gene: TRBV2
CDR3aa: CASKPLGGRETQYF

j_gene: TRBJ2-3
abundance: few
v_gene: TRBV29-1
CDR3aa: CSAGALGTDTQYF

j_gene: TRBJ2-3
abundance: -
v_gene: TRBV7-8
CDR3aa: CASSLMSGGAPADTQYF

j_gene: TRBJ1-6
abundance: -
v_gene: TRBV28
CDR3aa: CASSFSTGGGSPLHF

j_gene: TRBJ2-1
abundance: -
v_gene: TRBV9
CDR3aa: CASSGPSGRGEQFF

j_gene: TRBJ1-2
abundance: -
v_gene: TRBV29-1
CDR3aa: CSVGEGTNYGYTF

j_gene: TRBJ2-1
abundance: -
v_gene: TRBV10-2
CDR3aa: CASSEWQGREQFF

j_gene: -
abundance: -
v_gene: TRBV20-1
CDR3aa: CSASPDREDEQYF

j_gene: TRBJ1-4
abundance: -
v_gene: TRBV29-1
CDR3aa: CSVVVATNEKLFF

j_gene: TRBJ1-6
abundance: -
v_gene: TRBV20-1
CDR3aa: CSARGGQGSSYNSPLHF

j_gene: TRBJ2-3
abundance: few
v_gene: TRBV9
CDR3aa: CASSVSGGADTQYF

j_gene: TRBJ1-3
abundance: few
v_gene: TRBV7-2
CDR3aa: CASSLGGGAGNTIYF

j_gene: -
abundance: once
v_gene: TRBV12-3/TRBV12-4
CDR3aa: CASSLGLAGGWNIQYF

j_gene: TRBJ2-7
abundance: -
v_gene: TRBV20-1
CDR3aa: CSASPQGNEQYF

j_gene: TRBJ2-1
abundance: -
v_gene: TRBV27
CDR3aa: CASSLIPGLARTDEQFF

j_gene: TRBJ1-2
abundance: -
v_gene: TRBV14
CDR3aa: CASRAGTGFGYTF